Shown below are 15 T cell receptor beta chains from a single sample sequenced in a study of T cell responses to AZD1222 COVID-19 vaccine. The assay was immunoSEQ multiplex PCR, and TCRdb's table has in-frame clones only and misses some. The sample yields 90,000 to 110,000 clones, about 90% seen once. Sequencing was performed on peripheral blood, taken on day 0 of AZD1222 vaccination. The receptors were gathered from an adult in good health.

This clone was recorded a few times. The rearrangement joins TRBV19 to TRBJ2-7, with a tentative D call TRBD1 (5 bases). This CDR3 contains 13 residues. Germline CDR1 and CDR2: LNHDA and SQIVND (reference sequence). Between the trimmed V and J ends, which lost 5 bases and 6 bases, there was a span of 14 bases. CDR3 in amino acids: CASSPKGSREQYF. The CDR3 bases are TGTGCCAGTAGTCCGAAGGGGTCTCGCGAGCAGTACTTC.

The J gene is TRBJ2-1, the V gene TRBV3-1 (or the pseudogene TRBV3-2); 9 bases line up with TRBD2. Germline lookup yields CDR1 LGHDT and CDR2 YNNKEL (reference sequence). There are 13 residues in the CDR3. J was trimmed by 8 bases and V by 9 bases; bases with no gene match: 8. CDR3 protein: CASNSGGGHEQFF. CDR3 DNA: TGTGCCAGTAATAGCGGGGGAGGGCATGAGCAGTTCTTC.

The chain employs TRBV23-1 and TRBJ2-5, with D hard to call. TRBV23-1 is given ORF status, its function remaining uncertain. The CDR3 runs to 14 residues. V shed 0 bases and J shed 4 bases, with 9 bases lying between them. The CDR3 bases are TGCGCCAGCAGTCAATCAGCCCCAAGAGAGACCCAGTACTTC. Translating gives CASSQSAPRETQYF.

This chain joins TRBV18 and TRBJ1-1, with 10 bases that match TRBD1. Germline CDR1 reads KGHSH; CDR2 reads LQKENI. This CDR3 region has 13 residues. Germline trimming cut 6 bases from V and 9 bases from J; bases unmatched to any gene: 7. CDR3 protein: CASSPGDRGKAFF. The CDR3 DNA reads TGTGCCAGCTCCCCAGGGGACAGGGGAAAAGCTTTCTTT.

In its sample, this clone was seen a few times. This sequence joins TRBV9 and TRBJ2-3, with D possibly called TRBD1 or TRBD2 (5 bases each). CDR3 size: 19 residues. V was cut by 0 bases and J by 1 base, with 21 bases left in between. CDR1 and CDR2 (germline): SGDLS, YYNGEE. CDR3 coding DNA: TGTGCCAGCAGCGTAGACTTGTTCGGGACGCCGAGTCGCACAGATACGCAGTATTTT. The encoded protein is CASSVDLFGTPSRTDTQYF.

This chain connects TRBV25-1 to TRBJ2-7; D is perhaps TRBD2 (5 bases). The CDR3 runs 12 residues. Germline CDR1 MGHDK, CDR2 SYGVNS. Trimming took off 7 bases at V and 2 bases at J, with 9 bases between the two ends. The CDR3 coding sequence is TGTGCCAGCATCGGAGGCACCTACGAGCAGTACTTC. It translates to CASIGGTYEQYF.

This clone was observed a single time. The chain recombines TRBV12-3 or TRBV12-4 with TRBJ1-2; no reliable D call. V gave up 6 bases and J gave up 8 bases, with 16 bases separating them. The CDR3 contains 13 residues. Written as DNA, the CDR3 is TGTGCCAGCAGCACCAATCCGGGCTCGGGCTACACCTTC. It is translated as CASSTNPGSGYTF.

This clone has more than one count but fewer than ten. The V call is TRBV30, the J call TRBJ1-6; 7 bases align to TRBD1. The CDR3 totals 17 residues. The trim removed 2 bases at V and 0 bases at J, leaving 7 bases unmatched. CDR1 GTSNPN and CDR2 SVGIG come from the germline V gene (reference sequence). The CDR3 sequence: CAWSRPDRSSYNSPLHF. The DNA for the CDR3 is TGTGCCTGGAGTCGCCCGGACAGGAGCTCCTATAATTCACCCCTCCACTTT.

The CDR3 sequence is CATSRGRDSYNEQFF. The CDR3 DNA follows: TGTGCCACCAGCAGAGGCCGGGACTCCTACAATGAGCAGTTCTTC. This chain uses TRBV15 with TRBJ2-1, with a possible D match to TRBD2 (5 bases). Germline V CDR1 and CDR2: LNHNV, YYDKDF (reference sequence). CDR3 length: 15 amino acids. Trimming removed 1 base at V and 0 bases at J, with 7 bases between.

The chain recombines TRBV5-5 with TRBJ1-2, with 8 positions matching TRBD1. The CDR3 covers 15 residues. Germline V CDR1 and CDR2: SGHKS, YYEKEE (reference sequence). V dropped 0 bases and J dropped 8; count of bases not matched to a gene: 9. CDR3 loop: CASSLEGQGAWGYTF. For the CDR3, the DNA is TGTGCCAGCAGCTTGGAGGGGCAGGGGGCCTGGGGCTACACCTTC.

This chain uses TRBV7-9 with TRBJ1-1; 7 bases agree with TRBD1. Trimming took 4 bases from V and 6 from J; bases not matched to a gene: 8. This CDR3 comprises 14 residues. CDR1 SEHNR and CDR2 FQNEAQ come from the germline V gene (reference sequence). CDR3 sequence (DNA): TGTGCCAGCAGCTACAGGGGTACGATGGCTGAAGCTTTCTTT. It specifies CASSYRGTMAEAFF. Full variable domain (rest looked up from reference TRBV7-9 and TRBJ1-1): DTGVSQNPRHKITKRGQNVTFRCDPISEHNRLYWYRQTLGQGPEFLTYFQNEAQLEKSRLLSDRFSAERPKGSFSTLEIQRTEQGDSAMYLCASSYRGTMAEAFFGQGTRLTVV.

This clone was seen once. V and J are TRBV11-2 and TRBJ2-7; D gene ambiguous. The ends were cut back, 2 bases at V and 2 bases at J, with 4 bases in the middle. The CDR3 consists of 12 residues. Germline V gene data show CDR1 as SGHAT and CDR2 as FQNNGV. The CDR3 sequence is CASSLKPYEQYF. Written as DNA, the CDR3 is TGTGCCAGCAGCTTAAAGCCCTACGAGCAGTACTTC.

V and J are TRBV11-2 and TRBJ2-6, with D possibly TRBD2 on 5 matching bases. The CDR3 runs to 17 residues. Germline V CDR1 and CDR2: SGHAT, FQNNGV. V shed 4 bases and J shed 1 base, with 14 bases lying between them. The CDR3 loop is CASSSIRRLSGANVLTF. The CDR3 coding sequence is TGTGCCAGCAGCTCCATCAGGAGGTTATCTGGGGCCAACGTCCTGACTTTC.

A few counts support this clone. The rearrangement uses TRBV3-1 (or the pseudogene TRBV3-2) and TRBJ1-3; a weak D match, TRBD1 (5 bases). CDR1 is LGHDT, CDR2 YNNKEL, per germline (reference sequence). The CDR3 has 17 amino acids. V was shortened by 3 bases and J by 3 bases, with 18 bases between the two germline ends. The CDR3 DNA is TGTGCCAGCAGCCAGGCAGGGAGTCGCGGCTTTGGAAACACCATATATTTT. This encodes CASSQAGSRGFGNTIYF.

The genes are TRBV23-1 and TRBJ2-7; 7 bases are shared with TRBD2. TRBV23-1 is annotated as an ORF whose role is uncertain. This CDR3 has 15 residues. Trimming took 1 base from V and 7 from J; bases not matched to a gene: 10. The chain's CDR3 is CASSQFDGGGREQYF. CDR3 DNA sequence: TGCGCCAGCAGTCAATTTGACGGGGGAGGGAGGGAGCAGTACTTC.